Shown below are 22 T cell receptor beta chains from a single sample sequenced in a study of neurological immune-mediated disorders. TCRdb used MiXCR to reprocess the 5' RACE reads, holding one entry per CDR3 protein. This sample has 20,000 to 30,000 distinct CDR3 sequences, with about 6.3% found just once. The sample comprised PBMCs. These receptors all come from a woman in her thirties or forties in good health.

Many counts were recorded for this clonotype. The gene calls are TRBV20-1 and TRBJ1-5; 8 bases match TRBD1. CDR1 DFQATT and CDR2 SNEGSKA come from the germline V gene (reference sequence). CDR3 size: 17 residues. J gave up 7 bases and V 8 bases, and 22 bases lay outside the gene matches. The CDR3 is CSSQGARYGGDSQPQHF. DNA for the CDR3: TGCAGTTCCCAGGGGGCGAGGTATGGGGGAGATTCCCAGCCCCAGCATTTT.

This clonotype was recorded many times. V usage is TRBV12-3 or TRBV12-4 and J usage is TRBJ2-2; tentative D call: TRBD1 (5 bases). V lost 2 bases, J lost 4 bases, and 8 bases lay in between. This CDR3 has 14 residues. Here the CDR3 reads CASSLTGFTGELFF. The CDR3 coding sequence is TGTGCCAGCAGTTTAACAGGTTTCACCGGGGAGCTGTTTTTT.

This clonotype was seen at least ten times. The CDR3 nucleotides read TGCAGTGCATGGGGGGCGGGCGGCTACACCTTC. This translates into CSAWGAGGYTF. V gene TRBV20-1 combines with J gene TRBJ1-2; a possible D gene is TRBD1 (6 bases). The CDR3 consists of 11 residues. V lost 6 bases and J 8 bases, leaving 13 bases between the germline ends. The germline CDR1 and CDR2 sequences are DFQATT and SNEGSKA (reference sequence).

The table lists this clonotype with many counts. The CDR3 sequence is CSVDSGPNTDTQYF. The CDR3 nucleotides read TGCAGCGTTGACTCTGGGCCAAACACAGATACGCAGTATTTT. The chain links TRBV29-1 to TRBJ2-3; D gene ambiguous. The germline gives CDR1 SQVTM, CDR2 ANQGSEA. CDR3 size: 14 residues. V dropped 3 bases and J dropped 2 bases, with 12 bases sitting between them.

This clonotype was observed at least ten times. The rearrangement joins TRBV20-1 to TRBJ1-1; TRBD1 aligns across 8 bases. Germline V lookup: CDR1 DFQATT, CDR2 SNEGSKA (reference sequence). Trimming cost V 4 bases and J 5 bases; bases outside gene matches: 6. CDR3 length: 13 amino acids. The CDR3, as DNA: TGCAGTGCTATTACAGGGGGATGGACTGAAGCTTTCTTT. Translated, it gives CSAITGGWTEAFF.

This clonotype was observed many times. This chain uses TRBV7-8 with TRBJ2-1; unclear D gene. V was cut by 5 bases and J by 13 bases, with 21 bases left in between. Germline CDR1 reads SGHVS; CDR2 reads FQNEAQ. The CDR3 runs 14 residues. The DNA of the CDR3 is TGTGCCAGCAGCGAGAATACAGTGACATCGGCCCAGTTCTTC. Its translation is CASSENTVTSAQFF.

This clonotype was found many times. V gene TRBV5-1 combines with J gene TRBJ2-1; D unclear. The CDR3 is made up of 14 amino acids. V lost 0 bases to trimming and J lost 6 bases, with 10 bases between them. Germline assignment: CDR1 SGHRS and CDR2 YFSETQ. The CDR3 spells CASSLVGLGNEQFF. The CDR3 coding sequence is TGCGCCAGCAGCTTGGTCGGCTTGGGCAATGAGCAGTTCTTC.

The chain uses TRBV20-1 and TRBJ1-1; 9 bases match TRBD1. Germline assignment: CDR1 DFQATT and CDR2 SNEGSKA (reference sequence). Trimming at V came to 3 bases and at J to 7 bases, leaving 6 bases not matched to a gene. The CDR3 has 13 amino acids. The CDR3 here is CSARGQGKSEAFF. DNA of the CDR3: TGCAGTGCTAGGGGACAGGGAAAGAGTGAAGCTTTCTTT.

This clonotype is medium-sized (0.01 to 0.1%) in the sample. V and J are TRBV28 and TRBJ1-4; D is possibly TRBD1 (5 bases). The CDR3 runs 17 residues. The V gene lost 4 bases and the J gene lost 5 bases, with 20 bases spanning the gap. CDR1 is MDHEN and CDR2 is SYDVKM in the germline V gene. The CDR3 DNA reads as TGTGCCAGCAGTTCTCACCTTGGGGCGGACTTGAATGAAAAACTGTTTTTT. This translates into CASSSHLGADLNEKLFF.

This clonotype has at least ten counts. The chain recombines TRBV5-6 with TRBJ2-3; D is unclear. Germline values: CDR1 SGHDT, CDR2 YYEEEE. Between the trimmed V and J ends, which lost 1 base and 10 bases, there was a span of 10 bases. The CDR3 runs 12 residues. This chain's CDR3 is CASSLSVSPQYF. The CDR3 DNA reads as TGTGCCAGCAGCTTGTCGGTGTCCCCGCAGTATTTT.

In this sample, this clonotype turned up many times. This CDR3 reads CASSLDRDTNGNEQFF. The CDR3 DNA is TGCGCCAGCAGCCTGGACCGGGACACAAATGGGAATGAGCAGTTCTTC. The chain joins TRBV5-1 to TRBJ2-1; D possibly corresponds to TRBD1 (6 bases). V was shortened by 4 bases and J by 7 bases, with 21 bases between the two germline ends. The CDR3 is 16 residues long. CDR1 and CDR2 (germline): SGHRS, YFSETQ.

This clonotype has a count of ten or more. This rearrangement joins TRBV6-6 to TRBJ2-1, with D hard to call. Trimming pared 2 bases from V and 7 bases from J, leaving 12 bases between. Germline lookup yields CDR1 MNHNY and CDR2 SVGAGI (reference sequence). CDR3 size: 14 residues. The CDR3 loop reads CASSYKGPENEQFF. Here the CDR3 DNA reads TGTGCCAGCAGTTACAAAGGACCGGAGAATGAGCAGTTCTTC.

This clonotype was seen many times. The rearrangement uses TRBV20-1 and TRBJ2-3; D assignment may be TRBD1 or TRBD2 (5 bases each). Trimming removed 6 bases from V and 2 bases from J, with 12 bases in between. This CDR3 is built from 13 residues. CDR1 and CDR2 from the germline V gene are DFQATT and SNEGSKA (reference sequence). The CDR3 sequence is CSAWGPYTDTQYF. The CDR3 bases are TGCAGTGCATGGGGACCATACACAGATACGCAGTATTTT.

This clonotype occurred many times. CDR3 sequence: CASSGLHEQFF. Here the CDR3 DNA reads TGTGCCAGCAGTGGGCTTCATGAGCAGTTCTTC. V and J are TRBV2 and TRBJ2-1; D remains unclear. The CDR3 extends over 11 amino acids. V lost 4 bases and J 8 bases, leaving 6 bases between the germline ends. Germline V gives CDR1 SNHLY, CDR2 FYNNEI.

In this sample, this clonotype turned up many times. The V call is TRBV19, the J call TRBJ2-1, with TRBD2 matching 11 bases. Trimming cost V 3 bases and J 3 bases; bases outside gene matches: 10. The CDR3 has 18 residues. Germline CDR1 and CDR2: LNHDA and SQIVND (reference sequence). The CDR3 DNA reads as TGTGCCAGTAGTATTGGGGGACTAGCGGTTGGTCGCTACAATGAGCAGTTCTTC. Translated, it gives CASSIGGLAVGRYNEQFF.

This clonotype was picked up a small number of times. This chain uses TRBV10-1 with TRBJ1-2, with TRBD1 as a possible D gene (6 bases). Germline lookup yields CDR1 WNHNN and CDR2 SYGVQD (reference sequence). This CDR3 comprises 14 residues. The V end was cut by 6 bases, the J end by 2 bases, with 13 bases between. The CDR3 nucleotides read TGCGCCAGCAGCCAGGACAGTGGGAACTATGGCTACACCTTC. Its protein product is CASSQDSGNYGYTF.

This clonotype was counted at least ten times. The V gene is TRBV5-1, the J gene TRBJ1-2; 12 bases line up with TRBD1. Germline V gene lookup returns CDR1 SGHRS and CDR2 YFSETQ. V lost 6 bases, J lost 2 bases, and 5 bases stayed unmatched. CDR3 size: 15 residues. CDR3 region: CASTPGTGGNYGYTF. The CDR3 DNA follows: TGCGCCAGCACTCCCGGGACAGGGGGCAACTATGGCTACACCTTC. Full variable domain (missing parts from reference TRBV5-1 and TRBJ1-2): KAGVTQTPRYLIKTRGQQVTLSCSPISGHRSVSWYQQTPGQGLQFLFEYFSETQRNKGNFPGRFSGRQFSNSRSEMNVSTLELGDSALYLCASTPGTGGNYGYTFGSGTRLTVV.

This clonotype was recorded many times. The chain employs TRBV24-1 and TRBJ1-5; no clear D gene. The CDR3 sequence is 15 residues long. Deletions cut 4 bases from V and 5 bases from J, with 14 bases between. Germline lookup yields CDR1 KGHDR and CDR2 SFDVKD. The CDR3 DNA reads TGTGCCACCAGTGAAACCGACGGACTCCATCAGCCCCAGCATTTT. Protein product: CATSETDGLHQPQHF.

In this sample, this clonotype turned up many times. V gene TRBV25-1 combines with J gene TRBJ2-3; no clear D gene. The germline V gene encodes CDR1 MGHDK and CDR2 SYGVNS. Deletions cut 3 bases from V and 1 base from J, with 14 bases between. The CDR3 contains 16 residues. CDR3 in amino acids: CASSDPEALGTDTQYF. The CDR3 DNA reads as TGTGCCAGCAGTGACCCCGAGGCACTTGGCACAGATACGCAGTATTTT.

This clonotype occurred many times. The chain carries TRBV7-2 and TRBJ2-3; 9 bases are a match to TRBD2. With 1 base clipped from V and 4 bases from J, the junction kept 6 bases outside the gene matches. The CDR3 covers 16 residues. Germline-derived CDR1 and CDR2 are SGHTA and FQGNSA. In nucleotides, the CDR3 is TGTGCCAGCAGCTTAGTACCTAGCGGGAAGGCAGATACGCAGTATTTT. Its protein product is CASSLVPSGKADTQYF. Full variable domain (remainder filled in from reference TRBV7-2 and TRBJ2-3): GAGVSQSPSNKVTEKGKDVELRCDPISGHTALYWYRQSLGQGLEFLIYFQGNSAPDKSGLPSDRFSAERTGGSVSTLTIQRTQQEDSAVYLCASSLVPSGKADTQYFGPGTRLTVL.

This clonotype was seen repeatedly, ten times or more. The rearrangement uses TRBV5-8 and TRBJ1-6; 8 bases line up with TRBD1. The CDR3 length is 13 residues. Germline V lookup: CDR1 SGHTS, CDR2 YDEGEE. V shed 4 bases, J shed 13 bases, and the junction held 7 bases outside the gene matches. As DNA, the CDR3 is TGTGCCAGCAGCCCGGGACAGGCTGGCCCCCTCCACTTT. Residues: CASSPGQAGPLHF.

This clonotype was observed many times. The chain links TRBV20-1 to TRBJ2-1; 10 positions agree with TRBD2. V lost 5 bases to trimming and J lost 3 bases; unmatched junction nucleotides: 4. Germline V gene data show CDR1 as DFQATT and CDR2 as SNEGSKA (reference sequence). The CDR3 has 14 residues. CDR3 sequence (DNA): TGCAGTGCTGTAGCGGGAGGCCTCTACAATGAGCAGTTCTTC. Translating it yields CSAVAGGLYNEQFF.